This TCR beta chain was sequenced for a study of identifying expanded T cells in peripheral blood. Study observations and caveats: Roughly 2-week clone count variance significantly increased as total template count grew.

No infections or other immune events were documented during collection. As for this clone: Its antigen is unknown.

Assay: immunoSEQ multiplex PCR; the TCRdb copy retains only in-frame clones and omits some. The sample includes 75,000 to 100,000 clones, about nine tenths seen only once; the top ten take around 2.8%. The junction had 7 bases not matched to a gene; V was cut back by 4 bases and J by 5 bases. The CDR3 is made up of 14 amino acids. The germline V gene has CDR1 SGHNT and CDR2 YYREEE (reference sequence). Source material: blood. This chain links TRBV5-4 with TRBJ2-5; 8 nucleotides match TRBD2. The source of this sequence is a person between 18 and 75 years old in good health. The CDR3 sequence: CASSPGGSEETQYF. Written as DNA, the CDR3 is TGTGCCAGCAGCCCGGGAGGGTCGGAGGAGACCCAGTACTTC. The complete variable domain, with remaining parts taken from reference TRBV5-4 and TRBJ2-5, reads ETGVTQSPTHLIKTRGQQVTLRCSSQSGHNTVSWYQQALGQGPQFIFQYYREEENGRGNFPPRFSGLQFPNYSSELNVNALELDDSALYLCASSPGGSEETQYFGPGTRLLVL.